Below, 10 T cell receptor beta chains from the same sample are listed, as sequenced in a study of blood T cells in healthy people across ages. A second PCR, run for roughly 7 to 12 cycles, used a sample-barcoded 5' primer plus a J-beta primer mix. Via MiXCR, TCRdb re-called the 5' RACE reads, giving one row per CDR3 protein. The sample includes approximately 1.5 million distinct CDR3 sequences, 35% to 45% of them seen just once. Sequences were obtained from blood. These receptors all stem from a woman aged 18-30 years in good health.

This chain's CDR3 is CASSSGGRDGYTF. The CDR3 bases are TGTGCCAGCAGTTCCGGGGGCAGAGATGGCTACACCTTC. The rearrangement joins TRBV27 to TRBJ1-2; D may be TRBD1 (6 bases). The CDR3 sequence is 13 residues long. The V gene's germline CDR1 is MNHEY and CDR2 SMNVEV (reference sequence). V lost 4 bases and J 6 bases, leaving 12 bases between the germline ends.

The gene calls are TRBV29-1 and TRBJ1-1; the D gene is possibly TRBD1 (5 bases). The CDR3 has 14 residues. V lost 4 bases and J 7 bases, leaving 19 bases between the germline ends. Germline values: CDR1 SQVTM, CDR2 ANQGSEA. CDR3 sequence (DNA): TGCAGCGTTGGTTTCAGGGAGGGGTTAAGTGAAGCTTTCTTT. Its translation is CSVGFREGLSEAFF.

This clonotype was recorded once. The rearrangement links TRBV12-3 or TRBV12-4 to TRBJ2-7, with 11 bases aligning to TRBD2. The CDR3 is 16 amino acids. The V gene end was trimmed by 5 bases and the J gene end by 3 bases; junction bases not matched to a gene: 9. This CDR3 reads CASSPTSGGYIYEQYF. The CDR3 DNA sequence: TGTGCCAGCAGTCCTACTAGCGGGGGATACATCTACGAGCAGTACTTC.

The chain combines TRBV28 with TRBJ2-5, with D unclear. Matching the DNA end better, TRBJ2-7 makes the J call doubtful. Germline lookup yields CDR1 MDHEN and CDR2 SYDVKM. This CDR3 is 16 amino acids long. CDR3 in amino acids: CASSSPHRYTPYEQYF. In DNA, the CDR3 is TGTGCCAGCAGTTCACCACACCGCTATACCCCCTACGAGCAGTACTTC.

The CDR3 protein is CASSVRGQGVNEQFF. The CDR3 DNA reads TGTGCCAGCAGTGTTCGGGGACAGGGGGTCAATGAGCAGTTCTTC. The genes are TRBV28 and TRBJ2-1; 11 bases are a match to TRBD1. Germline V gene lookup returns CDR1 MDHEN and CDR2 SYDVKM. The length of the CDR3 is 15 residues. V was clipped by 5 bases and J by 6 bases; unmatched bases: 6. Based on the CDR3 plus reference TRBV28 and TRBJ2-1, the full variable domain is DVKVTQSSRYLVKRTGEKVFLECVQDMDHENMFWYRQDPGLGLRLIYFSYDVKMKEKGDIPEGYSVSREKKERFSLILESASTNQTSMYLCASSVRGQGVNEQFFGPGTRLTVL.

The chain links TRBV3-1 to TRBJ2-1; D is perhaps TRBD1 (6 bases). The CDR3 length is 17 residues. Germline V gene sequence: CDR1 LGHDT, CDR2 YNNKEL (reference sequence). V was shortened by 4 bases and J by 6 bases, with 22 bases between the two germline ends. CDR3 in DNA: TGTGCCAGCAGCCGAAAACAGGGAGACCCCAAAATCAATGAGCAGTTCTTC. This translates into CASSRKQGDPKINEQFF.

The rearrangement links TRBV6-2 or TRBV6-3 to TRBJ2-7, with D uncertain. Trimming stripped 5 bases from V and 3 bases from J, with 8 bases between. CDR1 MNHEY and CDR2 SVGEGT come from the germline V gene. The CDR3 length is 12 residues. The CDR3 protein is CASSHGFYEQYF. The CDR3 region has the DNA TGTGCCAGCAGTCACGGGTTCTACGAGCAGTACTTC.

This CDR3 is CASTYVQGRNTEAFF. In DNA form, the CDR3 reads TGTGCCAGCACCTACGTACAGGGGCGGAACACTGAAGCTTTCTTT. This chain links TRBV6-2 or TRBV6-3 with TRBJ1-1; 7 bases align to TRBD1. The germline CDR1 and CDR2 sequences are MNHEY and SVGEGT. V dropped 7 bases and J dropped 1; count of bases not matched to a gene: 9. CDR3 length: 15 amino acids.

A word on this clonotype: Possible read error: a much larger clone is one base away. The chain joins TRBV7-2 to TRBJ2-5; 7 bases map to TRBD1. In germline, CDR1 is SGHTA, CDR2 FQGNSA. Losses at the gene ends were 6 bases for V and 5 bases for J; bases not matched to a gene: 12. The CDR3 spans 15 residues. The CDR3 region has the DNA TGTGCCAGCAGTCAAGGGCCAGGGGGTGGCGAGACCCAGTACTTC. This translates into CASSQGPGGGETQYF.

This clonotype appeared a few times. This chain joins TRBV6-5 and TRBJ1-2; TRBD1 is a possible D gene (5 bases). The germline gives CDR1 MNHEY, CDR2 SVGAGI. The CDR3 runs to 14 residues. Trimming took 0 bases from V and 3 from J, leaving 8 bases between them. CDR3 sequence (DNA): TGTGCCAGCAGTTACTCTCAGGGCGACTATGGCTACACCTTC. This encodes CASSYSQGDYGYTF.